Listed below are T cell receptor beta chains from one sample, sequenced in a study of shared clonotypes between healthy human individuals. The data were produced by immunoSEQ multiplex PCR, yet TCRdb's version contains in-frame clones alone and is incomplete. This sample has more than 2 million clones, with just over 90% found just once. Material: naive CD8+ T cells from PBMCs. The receptors were sampled from a man aged 18 to 30 in good health. Some clones in this sample may be carry-over from other donors' samples. Each CDR3 is given with its conserved first and last residue. Fields, in order: CDR3 DNA, CDR3 protein, clone size, D gene, CDR3 length, V gene, J gene. D genes are given only for firm matches. Some rows mark clone size as missing; the rest say once, few, many or name a class of expanded clone.

DNA: TGTGCCAGCAGACCCGGGACAGTTTCCTACAATGAGCAGTTCTTC; CDR3: CASRPGTVSYNEQFF; size: -; D: TRBD1; length: 15; V: TRBV6-5; J: TRBJ2-1
DNA: TGTTCCTCGGCGGGACCAGATTACGAGCAGTACTTC; CDR3: CSSAGPDYEQYF; size: -; D: -; length: 12; V: TRBV4-2; J: TRBJ2-7
DNA: TGTGCCGGCTCGGGGGGTATAGATACGCAGTATTTT; CDR3: CAGSGGIDTQYF; size: -; D: TRBD2; length: 12; V: TRBV5-4; J: TRBJ2-3
DNA: TGTGCCAGCAGTTTGGGAGACCTCTACGAGCAGTACTTC; CDR3: CASSLGDLYEQYF; size: once; D: -; length: 13; V: TRBV27; J: TRBJ2-7
DNA: TGTGCCAGCAGTCGACGGGACAGGGACCACGAGCAGTACTTC; CDR3: CASSRRDRDHEQYF; size: -; D: TRBD1; length: 14; V: TRBV6-5; J: TRBJ2-7
DNA: TGTGCCAGCAGTGAAAGGCGTGGGCAGGGAAACGAGCAGTACTTC; CDR3: CASSERRGQGNEQYF; size: -; D: -; length: 15; V: TRBV6-1; J: TRBJ2-7
DNA: TGTGCCAGCAGCTTGAACGGGAATGGCTACACCTTT; CDR3: CASSLNGNGYTF; size: once; D: -; length: 12; V: TRBV5-6; J: TRBJ1-2
DNA: TGTGCCAGCAGCGAAGGACAGGCTAACTATGGCTACACCTTC; CDR3: CASSEGQANYGYTF; size: once; D: TRBD1; length: 14; V: TRBV5-6; J: TRBJ1-2
DNA: TGTGCCAGCAGCTTAGACCGTCCTAGCGGGAACGAGCAGTACTTC; CDR3: CASSLDRPSGNEQYF; size: once; D: TRBD2; length: 15; V: TRBV11-2; J: TRBJ2-7
DNA: TGTGCCAGCAGCCCCCTGGGGGGGAATGAAAAACTGTTTTTT; CDR3: CASSPLGGNEKLFF; size: -; D: -; length: 14; V: TRBV6-6; J: TRBJ1-4
DNA: TGTGCCAGCAGCTGGACAGACTCCTACAATGAGCAGTTCTTC; CDR3: CASSWTDSYNEQFF; size: -; D: -; length: 14; V: TRBV5-6; J: TRBJ2-1
DNA: TGTGCCAGCCGCACCGGGTCCTACGAGCAGTACTTC; CDR3: CASRTGSYEQYF; size: -; D: -; length: 12; V: TRBV28; J: TRBJ2-7
DNA: TGTGCCAGCAGTCACTCCGGACGGGACGAGCAGTACTTC; CDR3: CASSHSGRDEQYF; size: -; D: -; length: 13; V: TRBV27; J: TRBJ2-7
DNA: TGTGCCAGCAGTCCGAACAGGGGGCCCTACGAGCAGTACTTC; CDR3: CASSPNRGPYEQYF; size: -; D: TRBD1; length: 14; V: TRBV28; J: TRBJ2-7
DNA: TGTGCCAGCAGTTTTAGGGAAACAGCTTTCTTT; CDR3: CASSFRETAFF; size: -; D: -; length: 11; V: TRBV6-5; J: TRBJ1-1
DNA: TGTGCCAGCAGCTTAGGGCAGGGACGAGATACGCAGTATTTT; CDR3: CASSLGQGRDTQYF; size: -; D: -; length: 14; V: TRBV11-1; J: TRBJ2-3
DNA: TGTGCCAGCAGCGGAACGGGGACTGAAGCTTTCTTT; CDR3: CASSGTGTEAFF; size: -; D: -; length: 12; V: TRBV27; J: TRBJ1-1
DNA: TGTGCCAGCAGCCCAGGGGGCAGGTCGGGTGAGCAGTTCTTC; CDR3: CASSPGGRSGEQFF; size: -; D: TRBD1; length: 14; V: TRBV9; J: TRBJ2-1
DNA: TGTGCCAGCAGCTTTATCACAGTGGTGAACACTGAAGCTTTCTTT; CDR3: CASSFITVVNTEAFF; size: -; D: -; length: 15; V: TRBV11-2; J: TRBJ1-1
DNA: TGTGCCAGCAGCTTAGCGGCACCTCCAACCTACGAGCAGTACTTC; CDR3: CASSLAAPPTYEQYF; size: -; D: -; length: 15; V: TRBV11-2; J: TRBJ2-7
DNA: TGTGCCAGCAGGGCCGGGACAGGGGGCATCTACGAGCAGTACTTC; CDR3: CASRAGTGGIYEQYF; size: -; D: TRBD1; length: 15; V: TRBV2; J: TRBJ2-7
DNA: TGTGCCAGCAGCGAGCCTCCCTTTTGGGTCCTGACTTTC; CDR3: CASSEPPFWVLTF; size: -; D: -; length: 13; V: TRBV6-5; J: TRBJ2-6
DNA: TGTGCCTGGAGTGCCCTAGGGTCCGAGCAGTACTTC; CDR3: CAWSALGSEQYF; size: -; D: -; length: 12; V: TRBV30; J: TRBJ2-7
DNA: TGTGCCAGCAGCCCGGGGACCTCCACAGATACGCAGTATTTT; CDR3: CASSPGTSTDTQYF; size: -; D: -; length: 14; V: TRBV14; J: TRBJ2-3
DNA: TGTGCCAGCAACAAAGCCGGGCGAGGAGTAGATGAAGCTTTCTTT; CDR3: CASNKAGRGVDEAFF; size: -; D: -; length: 15; V: TRBV7-2; J: TRBJ1-1
DNA: TGTGCCAGCAGTTTGGCAGGGGGGAACACTGAAGCTTTCTTT; CDR3: CASSLAGGNTEAFF; size: few; D: TRBD1; length: 14; V: TRBV28; J: TRBJ1-1
DNA: TGTGCCCCTCCGGGACAGGGGGCGGCTGGAAACACCATATATTTT; CDR3: CAPPGQGAAGNTIYF; size: -; D: TRBD1; length: 15; V: TRBV27; J: TRBJ1-3
DNA: TGTGCCAGTAGTATGAATGCATACGGGGCCGGGGAGCTGTTTTTT; CDR3: CASSMNAYGAGELFF; size: few; D: -; length: 15; V: TRBV19; J: TRBJ2-2
DNA: TGTGCCAGCAGTGAATCAGATTACGAGCAGTACTTC; CDR3: CASSESDYEQYF; size: -; D: -; length: 12; V: TRBV2; J: TRBJ2-7
DNA: TGCAGCGTTCTGAATGGGACGGGACAGACGTACTTC; CDR3: CSVLNGTGQTYF; size: -; D: TRBD1; length: 12; V: TRBV29-1; J: TRBJ2-5
DNA: TGTGCCAGCAGTTCAATTGATACAGGGTGGGTCAATCAGCCCCAGCATTTT; CDR3: CASSSIDTGWVNQPQHF; size: once; D: -; length: 17; V: TRBV28; J: TRBJ1-5
DNA: TGTGCCAGCAGTGGGCCGGGACGGACTGCCTCAGCAGGTTACAATGAGCAGTTCTTC; CDR3: CASSGPGRTASAGYNEQFF; size: -; D: -; length: 19; V: TRBV6-1; J: TRBJ2-1
DNA: TGTGCCAGCAGTTACCTTAACCCCAGGGGAGAGGGGACCCAGTACTTC; CDR3: CASSYLNPRGEGTQYF; size: -; D: -; length: 16; V: TRBV6-6; J: TRBJ2-5
DNA: TGTGCCAGCAGTTTATTGATTGCAGCAACTACCTACGAGCAGTACTTC; CDR3: CASSLLIAATTYEQYF; size: -; D: -; length: 16; V: TRBV28; J: TRBJ2-7
DNA: TGTGCCAGCTCCTCCCGCCGGCGGGACCACAATCTACTCCTACGGGAGCAGTACTTC; CDR3: CASSSRRRDHNLLLREQYF; size: -; D: -; length: 19; V: TRBV28; J: TRBJ2-7
DNA: TGTGCCAGCAGTGAAAGGCGGGAACCCTCCTACGAGCAGTACTTC; CDR3: CASSERREPSYEQYF; size: -; D: -; length: 15; V: TRBV6-1; J: TRBJ2-7
DNA: TGTGCCAGCAGTTTTTCCCGAGAGGGGGCGCGGGCTGGGGAGCTGTTTTTT; CDR3: CASSFSREGARAGELFF; size: -; D: TRBD1; length: 17; V: TRBV28; J: TRBJ2-2
DNA: TGTGCCAGCAGCTTTACAGGGGGCGCATCAGAAGAGACCCAGTACTTC; CDR3: CASSFTGGASEETQYF; size: -; D: TRBD1; length: 16; V: TRBV13; J: TRBJ2-5
DNA: TGTGCCAGCAGCTTAGCCCGGGGGCACGGAGATCAGCCCCAGCATTTT; CDR3: CASSLARGHGDQPQHF; size: -; D: -; length: 16; V: TRBV7-2; J: TRBJ1-5
DNA: TGTGCCAGCAGCTTAGCGCGACAGCCCCAGCATTTT; CDR3: CASSLARQPQHF; size: -; D: -; length: 12; V: TRBV7-8; J: TRBJ1-5
DNA: TGTGCCAGCAGTTATAAGGGCACAGATACGCAGTATTTT; CDR3: CASSYKGTDTQYF; size: -; D: -; length: 13; V: TRBV27; J: TRBJ2-3
DNA: TGTGCCAGCAGCGTATACTCAGGGGTTGGTAGCGCAGATACGCAGTATTTT; CDR3: CASSVYSGVGSADTQYF; size: -; D: -; length: 17; V: TRBV9; J: TRBJ2-3
DNA: TGCGCCAGCAGTGTAACCAACTCCTACGAGCAGTACTTC; CDR3: CASSVTNSYEQYF; size: -; D: -; length: 13; V: TRBV10-2; J: TRBJ2-7
DNA: TGTGCCAGCAGCCCCGGGACTAGCGGGAATAATGAGCAGTTCTTC; CDR3: CASSPGTSGNNEQFF; size: -; D: TRBD2; length: 15; V: TRBV27; J: TRBJ2-1
DNA: TGTGCCAGCAGCTTAGGGGCAACTGAAGCTTTCTTT; CDR3: CASSLGATEAFF; size: -; D: -; length: 12; V: TRBV7-9; J: TRBJ1-1
DNA: TGTGCCAGCAGCCCTAGCGGGAGATCTAATGAGCAGTTCTTC; CDR3: CASSPSGRSNEQFF; size: -; D: TRBD2; length: 14; V: TRBV7-3; J: TRBJ2-1
DNA: TGTGCCAGCAGTCAGACCTCAAGGGGGGGAAACTACGAGCAGTACTTC; CDR3: CASSQTSRGGNYEQYF; size: -; D: -; length: 16; V: TRBV6-6; J: TRBJ2-7